These T cell receptor beta chains were read from a single sample in a study of T cell responses to AZD1222 COVID-19 vaccine. TCRdb keeps only in-frame clones here, not all; method: immunoSEQ multiplex PCR. This sample has some 200,000 clones; roughly nine tenths occur once, and the top ten carry more than 1.5%. Sequencing used peripheral blood, obtained 28 days after the second AZD1222 dose. The receptors were sampled from an adult who received the AZD1222 COVID-19 vaccine. Both conserved end residues are part of each CDR3.

V: TRBV4-1; CDR3: CASSQEGVPSYNEQFF
V: TRBV19; CDR3: CASSQRTGGYNEQFF
V: TRBV6-5; CDR3: CASSYGTGRDTQYF
V: TRBV4-2; CDR3: CASSPTTLYRDGYTF
V: TRBV7-9; CDR3: CASSSRLTGELFF
V: TRBV29-1; CDR3: CSAGQGAWYEQYF
V: TRBV24-1; CDR3: CATSETGSGNEQFF
V: TRBV4-3; CDR3: CASSPHGGGSETQYF
V: TRBV7-2; CDR3: CASSKSPVGSPLHF
V: TRBV28; CDR3: CASRVGNNEKLFF
V: TRBV10-3; CDR3: CAISDLPRDSRNTIYF
V: TRBV5-1; CDR3: CASRPGTGGGETQYF
V: TRBV18; CDR3: CASSPLGGSPNMNTEAFF
V: TRBV21-1; CDR3: CASLIPSGRGGAKNIQYF
V: TRBV29-1; CDR3: CSVTPAGVSTDTQYF
V: TRBV4-3; CDR3: CASSPTLTAAYEQYF
V: TRBV2; CDR3: CACRGSQETQYF
V: TRBV28; CDR3: CASKGYGELFF
V: TRBV4-2; CDR3: CASSQEGSGTMYEQYF
V: TRBV5-8; CDR3: CASSPLGGAQFF
V: TRBV5-1; CDR3: CASSLTGGTEQYF
V: TRBV7-9; CDR3: CASSFRDRGNTEAFF
V: TRBV11-2; CDR3: CASSLIRTPNTEAFF
V: TRBV9; CDR3: CASSVGRDSPLHF
V: TRBV5-1; CDR3: CASSRGWNTEAFF
V: TRBV7-8; CDR3: CASSRRDNQPQHF
V: TRBV11-2; CDR3: CASSLGQGWGSEQYF
V: TRBV5-1; CDR3: CASSFPQAGDTEAFF
V: TRBV5-1; CDR3: CASSFGAGGYGYTF
V: TRBV5-1; CDR3: CASTPDGPATNEKLFF
V: TRBV5-1; CDR3: CASSLEGTLRSYGYTF
V: TRBV15; CDR3: CATSEAAGNYEQYF
V: TRBV30; CDR3: CGEGRGTEAFF
V: TRBV7-3; CDR3: CASSLSGVGTEAFF
V: TRBV6-2/TRBV6-3; CDR3: CASSPTGGTDTQYF
V: TRBV10-3; CDR3: CATRAGTRAEAFF
V: TRBV6-5; CDR3: CASRDNYEQYF
V: TRBV27; CDR3: CASSSSGTITYEQYF
V: TRBV7-8; CDR3: CASSSSGEALHNEQFF
V: TRBV18; CDR3: CASSQPGQASEQFF
V: TRBV30; CDR3: CAWSAGTGSNQPQHF
V: TRBV5-1; CDR3: CASSKGQGGGYTF
V: TRBV7-8; CDR3: CASSPYRDTVGPQHF
V: TRBV15; CDR3: CATSWIAGRSEQFF
V: TRBV6-5; CDR3: CASRGLWTEAFF
V: TRBV5-1; CDR3: CASSLAVFTEAFF